One and the same sample provided the 14 T cell receptor beta chains below, sequenced in a study of molecular identifiers for immune sequencing clone quantification. TCRdb fed the PCR reads into MiXCR, producing one record per CDR3 protein. The repertoire has nearly 650,000 distinct CDR3 sequences, about 25% of them found once; the top ten carry 0.6% to 0.9%. Sequencing input: naive CD8+ T cells from blood, with Jurkat cell RNA spiked in. Regarding subset: FACS-sorted CD8+CD4-CCR7+CD45RA+ naive T cells. These receptors were collected from a human donor in good health. Some libraries in this study had Jurkat cell RNA spiked in.

Only a few counts were recorded for this clonotype. V and J are TRBV10-3 and TRBJ2-7; TRBD1 aligns across 10 bases. Germline CDR1 is ENHRY and CDR2 is SYGVKD. The CDR3 spans 13 residues. J lost 5 bases, V lost 6 bases, and 4 bases had no gene match. Here the CDR3 reads CAIRPGTGDEQYF. DNA of the CDR3: TGTGCCATCAGGCCCGGGACAGGGGACGAGCAGTACTTC.

A note on this clonotype: A read error is likely, as this CDR3 ends without the conserved phenylalanine or tryptophan. The chain's CDR3 is CASSQVTGTFYGYTL. The CDR3 coding sequence is TGCGCCAGCAGCCAAGTGACAGGGACCTTCTATGGCTACACCTTA. This sequence joins TRBV4-1 and TRBJ1-2, with 7 bases lining up with TRBD1. Germline CDR1 reads MGHRA; CDR2 reads YSYEKL. The ends lost 1 base at V and 4 bases at J; junction bases unmatched: 6. This CDR3 spans 15 amino acids.

This clonotype was picked up a small number of times. The genes are TRBV7-9 and TRBJ2-1; D possibly uses TRBD1 or TRBD2 (5 bases each). The CDR3 has 12 amino acids. Trimming removed 5 bases at V and 9 bases at J, with 11 bases between. Per the germline V gene, CDR1 is SEHNR and CDR2 is FQNEAQ (reference sequence). The CDR3 sequence: CASSPSGPEQFF. CDR3 coding DNA: TGTGCCAGCAGCCCGTCGGGACCTGAGCAGTTCTTC.

With respect to this clonotype: One base away lies a much larger clone, so this may be a sequencing read error. Lacking the conserved final phenylalanine or tryptophan, this CDR3 likely reflects a read error. The chain employs TRBV25-1 and TRBJ2-3, with D unresolved. The CDR3 has 13 residues. Trimming took 3 bases from V and 7 from J, leaving 11 bases between them. CDR1 is MGHDK, CDR2 SYGVNS, per germline. CDR3 amino acids: CASSDTGTYTQYI. The CDR3 DNA is TGTGCCAGCAGTGACACCGGAACGTATACGCAGTATATT.

This clonotype was detected only a few times. The chain uses TRBV7-9 and TRBJ1-6; 7 bases are shared with TRBD1. Trimming at V came to 4 bases and at J to 5 bases, leaving 11 bases not matched to a gene. This CDR3 contains 17 residues. CDR1 SEHNR and CDR2 FQNEAQ come from the germline V gene (reference sequence). The CDR3 bases are TGTGCCAGCAGCTCCTCCCCTGGACAGGAAAATAATTCACCCCTCCACTTT. This translates into CASSSSPGQENNSPLHF.

About this clonotype itself: The conserved final phenylalanine or tryptophan is absent from the CDR3, which likely points to a read error. The rearrangement links TRBV6-6 to TRBJ2-7, with 9 bases identical to TRBD2. From germline, CDR1 is MNHNY and CDR2 SVGAGI (reference sequence). The CDR3 spans 16 residues. Losses at the gene ends were 4 bases for V and 4 bases for J; bases not matched to a gene: 11. As DNA, the CDR3 is TGTGCCAGCAGTTCGGGGGGGGAGCGGGAGGCTTACGAGCAGTACTCC. Translating gives CASSSGGEREAYEQYS.

Remarks on this clonotype: This may stem from a read error, because a much larger clone lies one nucleotide away. The chain links TRBV6-5 to TRBJ2-7, with a weak D call TRBD1 (5 bases). V lost 2 bases to trimming and J lost 7 bases, with 15 bases between them. This CDR3 comprises 14 residues. CDR1 is MNHEY, CDR2 SVGAGI, per germline. CDR3 protein: CASSYADTLGEQYF. The CDR3 bases are TGTGCCAGCAGTTACGCGGACACCCTCGGGGAGCAGTACTTC.

This clonotype was observed many times. CDR3 amino acids: CASSPFQGYTDTQYF. The CDR3 nucleotides are TGCGCCAGCAGCCCTTTTCAGGGGTATACAGATACGCAGTATTTT. The V and J genes are TRBV4-3 and TRBJ2-3; maybe TRBD1 (6 bases). Germline CDR1 and CDR2: LGHNA and YSLEER. The CDR3 totals 15 residues. The germline V and J ends were trimmed by 4 bases and 3 bases, with 14 bases remaining between them.

The V gene is TRBV20-1, the J gene TRBJ1-2, with TRBD1 matching 10 bases. The CDR3 extends over 16 amino acids. With V trimmed by 5 bases and J by 5 bases, 14 bases remained unmatched. Per the germline V gene, CDR1 is DFQATT and CDR2 is SNEGSKA (reference sequence). The CDR3: CSAPGQGPAGGYGYTF. In nucleotides, the CDR3 is TGCAGTGCTCCGGGACAGGGGCCGGCCGGTGGATATGGCTACACCTTC.

The chain links TRBV6-5 to TRBJ2-2; 7 nucleotides align to TRBD1. V was clipped by 5 bases and J by 6 bases; unmatched bases: 6. The germline CDR1 and CDR2 sequences are MNHEY and SVGAGI. The CDR3 covers 14 residues. As DNA, the CDR3 is TGTGCCAGCAGTCCCCTTCAGGGGGCCGGGGAGCTGTTTTTT. Translation: CASSPLQGAGELFF.

The chain carries TRBV28 and TRBJ2-7, with D possibly TRBD2 on 5 matching bases. The germline V gene encodes CDR1 MDHEN and CDR2 SYDVKM. V was pared by 3 bases and J by 7 bases, with 19 bases between. CDR3 length equals 15 residues. Here the CDR3 reads CASSFSLGAPGEQYF. The DNA of the CDR3 is TGTGCCAGCAGTTTTTCTTTGGGAGCTCCGGGGGAGCAGTACTTC. Filled out from reference TRBV28 and TRBJ2-7, the complete variable domain reads DVKVTQSSRYLVKRTGEKVFLECVQDMDHENMFWYRQDPGLGLRLIYFSYDVKMKEKGDIPEGYSVSREKKERFSLILESASTNQTSMYLCASSFSLGAPGEQYFGPGTRLTVT.

With regard to this clonotype: This may come from a read error, since a much larger clone is one base off. The chain couples TRBV6-6 to TRBJ2-7, with D possibly being TRBD1 or TRBD2 (5 bases each). Germline CDR1 and CDR2: MNHNY and SVGAGI (reference sequence). The CDR3 contains 12 residues. The CDR3: CSTSATRDEQCF. The CDR3 bases are TGTTCTACCTCAGCTACAAGGGACGAGCAGTGCTTC.

This clonotype was observed a handful of times. The genes are TRBV6-5 and TRBJ2-2; 7 nucleotides match TRBD1. V lost 4 bases, J lost 3 bases, and 8 bases stayed unmatched. Germline-derived CDR1 and CDR2 are MNHEY and SVGAGI. The length of the CDR3 is 16 residues. The DNA for the CDR3 is TGTGCCAGCAGTTTCGCCGGGACAGATCACACCGGGGAGCTGTTTTTT. Translated, it gives CASSFAGTDHTGELFF.

This clonotype was observed at least ten times. The genes are TRBV29-1 and TRBJ1-3; perhaps TRBD1 as D (5 bases). The CDR3 sequence is 16 residues long. Germline loops: CDR1 SQVTM, CDR2 ANQGSEA. V lost 0 bases to trimming and J lost 2 bases, with 14 bases between them. In nucleotides, the CDR3 is TGCAGCGTTGAAGATCCTGGGGGGATTCCTGGAAACACCATATATTTT. Translating it yields CSVEDPGGIPGNTIYF. Full variable domain (rest looked up from reference TRBV29-1 and TRBJ1-3): SAVISQKPSRDICQRGTSLTIQCQVDSQVTMMFWYRQQPGQSLTLIATANQGSEATYESGFVIDKFPISRPNLTFSTLTVSNMSPEDSSIYLCSVEDPGGIPGNTIYFGEGSWLTVV.